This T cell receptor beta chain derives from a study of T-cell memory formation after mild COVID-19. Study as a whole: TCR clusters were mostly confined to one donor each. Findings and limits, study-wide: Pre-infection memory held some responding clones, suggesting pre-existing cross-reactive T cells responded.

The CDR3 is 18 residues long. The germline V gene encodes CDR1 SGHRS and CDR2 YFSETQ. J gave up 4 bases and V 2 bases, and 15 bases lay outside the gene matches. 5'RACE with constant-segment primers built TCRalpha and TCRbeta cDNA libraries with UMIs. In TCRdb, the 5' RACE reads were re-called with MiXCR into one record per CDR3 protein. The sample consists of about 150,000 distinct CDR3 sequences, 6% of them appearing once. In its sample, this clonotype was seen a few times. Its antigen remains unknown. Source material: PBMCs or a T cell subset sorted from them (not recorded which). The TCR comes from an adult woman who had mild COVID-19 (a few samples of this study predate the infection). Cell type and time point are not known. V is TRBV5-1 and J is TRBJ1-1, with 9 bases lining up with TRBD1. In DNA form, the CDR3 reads TGCGCCAGCAGCTTTTATTCGTTTGGGACAGGGCTTAGCACTGAAGCTTTCTTT. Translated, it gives CASSFYSFGTGLSTEAFF.